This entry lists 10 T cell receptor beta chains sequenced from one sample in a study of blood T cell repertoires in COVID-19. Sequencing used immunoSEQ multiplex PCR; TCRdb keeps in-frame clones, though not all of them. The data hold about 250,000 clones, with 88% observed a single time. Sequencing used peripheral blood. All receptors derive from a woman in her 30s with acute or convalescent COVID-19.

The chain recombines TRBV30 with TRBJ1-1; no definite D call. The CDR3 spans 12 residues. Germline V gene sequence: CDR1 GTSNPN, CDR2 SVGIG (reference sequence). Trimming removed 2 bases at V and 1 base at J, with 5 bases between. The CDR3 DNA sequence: TGTGCCTGGAGTCAACAGAACACTGAAGCTTTCTTT. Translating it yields CAWSQQNTEAFF.

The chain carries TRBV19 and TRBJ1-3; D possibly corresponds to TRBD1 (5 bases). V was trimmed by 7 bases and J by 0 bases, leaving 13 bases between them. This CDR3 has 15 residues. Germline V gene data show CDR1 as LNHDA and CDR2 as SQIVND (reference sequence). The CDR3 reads CASKMGRGSGNTIYF. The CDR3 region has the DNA TGTGCCAGTAAAATGGGGAGGGGCTCTGGAAACACCATATATTTT.

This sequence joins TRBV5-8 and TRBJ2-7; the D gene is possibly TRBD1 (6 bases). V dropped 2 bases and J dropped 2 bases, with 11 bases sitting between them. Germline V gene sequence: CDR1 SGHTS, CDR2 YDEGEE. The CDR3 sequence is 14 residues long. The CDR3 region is CASSLLQGPYEQYF. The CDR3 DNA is TGTGCCAGCAGCTTATTACAGGGTCCCTACGAGCAGTACTTC. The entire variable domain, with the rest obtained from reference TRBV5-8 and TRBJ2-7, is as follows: EAGVTQSPTHLIKTRGQQATLRCSPISGHTSVYWYQQALGLGLQFLLWYDEGEERNRGNFPPRFSGRQFPNYSSELNVNALELEDSALYLCASSLLQGPYEQYFGPGTRLTVT.

CDR3 nucleotide sequence: TGTGCCAGCAGTTACCGAGGCACCCCAGACGGGGAGCTGTTTTTT. Translation: CASSYRGTPDGELFF. This chain connects TRBV6-6 to TRBJ2-2, with no clear D. The length of the CDR3 is 15 residues. Germline CDR1 is MNHNY and CDR2 is SVGAGI (reference sequence). V lost 2 bases and J lost 7, with 14 bases in between.

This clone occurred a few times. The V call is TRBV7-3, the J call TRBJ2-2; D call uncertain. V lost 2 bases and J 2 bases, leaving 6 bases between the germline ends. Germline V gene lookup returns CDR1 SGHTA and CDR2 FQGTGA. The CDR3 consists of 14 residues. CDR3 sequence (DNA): TGTGCCAGCAGCTTACGGTCCAACACCGGGGAGCTGTTTTTT. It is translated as CASSLRSNTGELFF.

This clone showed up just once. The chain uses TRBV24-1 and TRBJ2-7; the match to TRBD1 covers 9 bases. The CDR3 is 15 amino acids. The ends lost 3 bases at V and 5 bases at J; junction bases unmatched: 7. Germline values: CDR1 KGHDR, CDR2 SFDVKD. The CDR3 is CATSDAGTGPHEQYF. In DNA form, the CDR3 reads TGTGCCACCAGTGATGCCGGGACAGGGCCCCACGAGCAGTACTTC.

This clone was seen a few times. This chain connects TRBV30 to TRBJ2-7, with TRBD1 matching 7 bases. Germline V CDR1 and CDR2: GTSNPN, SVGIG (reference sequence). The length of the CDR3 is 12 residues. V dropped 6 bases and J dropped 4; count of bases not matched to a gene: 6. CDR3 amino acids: CACGTVRYEQYF. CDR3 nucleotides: TGTGCCTGCGGGACAGTTCGGTACGAGCAGTACTTC.

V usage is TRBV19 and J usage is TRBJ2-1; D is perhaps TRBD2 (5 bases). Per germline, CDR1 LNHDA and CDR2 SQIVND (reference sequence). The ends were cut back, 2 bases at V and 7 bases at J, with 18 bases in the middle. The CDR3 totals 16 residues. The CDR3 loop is CASSISGAAFWNEQFF. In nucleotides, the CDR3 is TGTGCCAGTAGTATAAGCGGAGCCGCTTTTTGGAATGAGCAGTTCTTC.

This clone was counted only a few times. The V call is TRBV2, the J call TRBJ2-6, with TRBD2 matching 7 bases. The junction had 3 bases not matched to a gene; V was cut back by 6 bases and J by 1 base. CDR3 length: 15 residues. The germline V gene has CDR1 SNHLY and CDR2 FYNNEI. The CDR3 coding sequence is TGTGCCAGCAGCCGACTAGCTTCTGGGGCCAACGTCCTGACTTTC. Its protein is CASSRLASGANVLTF.

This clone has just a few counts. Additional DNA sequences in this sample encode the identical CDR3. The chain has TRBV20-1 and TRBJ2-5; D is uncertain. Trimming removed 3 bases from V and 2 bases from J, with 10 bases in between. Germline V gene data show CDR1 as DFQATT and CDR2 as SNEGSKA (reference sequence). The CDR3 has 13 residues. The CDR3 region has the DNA TGCAGTGCTAGTAGAGGCTTGCAAGAGACCCAGTACTTC. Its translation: CSASRGLQETQYF.